This TCR beta chain was observed in a study of shared clonotypes between healthy human individuals. Study-level findings and limits: Sampling covered nothing but blood. Tissue TCR repertoires likely differ from those found in blood. Donors were few, which limited the genetic and exposure-history diversity represented. Against clonotypes common to all four donors, non-shared ones had lower generation probabilities.

A note on this clone: Its antigen remains unknown.

Sequenced by immunoSEQ multiplex PCR; TCRdb stores in-frame clones only, minus some. Of over a million clones in the sample, approximately 97% were seen once. The CDR3 consists of 15 residues. Germline assignment: CDR1 SGHRS and CDR2 YFSETQ. The V gene lost 4 bases and the J gene lost 3 bases, with 13 bases spanning the gap. The sequenced sample was naive CD4+ T cells sorted from blood. Described subset: CD45RA+ positively selected. This sequence originates from a man between 25 and 39 years old in good health. The chain is built from TRBV5-1 and TRBJ2-2, with D tentatively TRBD2 (6 bases). In DNA form, the CDR3 reads TGCGCCAGCAGCAAAGACGTAGCGGACACCGGGGAGCTGTTTTTT. It encodes CASSKDVADTGELFF.